This T cell receptor beta chain was observed in a study of T cell responses to AZD1222 COVID-19 vaccine. Assay used: immunoSEQ multiplex PCR; TCRdb lists only in-frame clones, some missing. The profile covers roughly 120,000 clones, with approximately 88% appearing a single time and about 19% taken by the ten largest. This clone is classed as hyperexpanded (1% or more). The CDR3 has 13 amino acids. The germline V and J ends were trimmed by 2 bases and 6 bases, with 8 bases remaining between them. Germline-derived CDR1 and CDR2 are MNHEY and SVGAGI. This receptor was identified in an adult in good health. The sample in question was peripheral blood, obtained on day 0 of MenACWY control vaccination. This chain uses TRBV6-5 with TRBJ1-5, with D possibly matching TRBD1 (5 bases). The DNA of the CDR3 is TGTGCCAGCAGTTACCAAGGGGCTCAGCCCCAGCATTTT. Translating it yields CASSYQGAQPQHF.